This T cell receptor (beta chain) was identified in a study of T cell responses to AZD1222 COVID-19 vaccine. Overall study: Pooling was applied to second doses at about 4 or about 12 weeks.

Trimming pared 5 bases from V and 6 bases from J, leaving 8 bases between. The CDR3 is 11 residues long. Germline V gene data show CDR1 as LGHDT and CDR2 as YNNKEL (reference sequence). Comment on this clone: Its target is unknown.

This table comes from immunoSEQ multiplex PCR, and its TCRdb copy is limited to in-frame clones, with some not included. The table has about 150,000 clones, about 88% seen once. Notes on the study in general: Repertoire sampling was restricted to post-peak T cell response timepoints. Baseline testing showed seropositivity in only a handful of AZD1222 recipients. Among spike-specific TCRs, nearly half reportedly target unmutated variant regions.

The chain carries TRBV3-1 (or the pseudogene TRBV3-2) and TRBJ2-7; D not certain. Sequenced material: peripheral blood, taken on day 0 of AZD1222 vaccination. This TCR came from an adult in good health. The CDR3 reads CASSYSGEQYF. The CDR3 bases are TGTGCCAGCAGCTACAGTGGCGAGCAGTACTTC.